Reported below is one TCR beta chain. These data come from a study of cytomegalovirus exposure and HLA in healthy donors. This PCR relied on a set of 60 Vbeta primers and 13 Jbeta primers. TCRdb keeps only in-frame clones here, not all; method: immunoSEQ multiplex PCR. This sample has some 83,000 clones; about 77% occur once, and the top ten carry 4% to 4.5%. The V and J ends lost 4 bases and 8 bases, in that order; junction bases with no gene match: 5. There are 15 residues in the CDR3. Germline CDR1 is SNHLY and CDR2 is FYNNEI. The specimen sequenced was PBMCs. This sequence joins TRBV2 and TRBJ2-1, with 13 bases aligning to TRBD2. The TCR was taken from a man between 60 and 75 years old in good health and CMV-seronegative. CDR3 residues: CASSALAGGLYEQFF. DNA of the CDR3: TGTGCCAGCAGTGCACTAGCGGGGGGGCTCTATGAGCAGTTCTTC.